One sample yielded the 14 T cell receptor beta chains listed below, sequenced in a study of blood T cell repertoires in COVID-19. The data were produced by immunoSEQ multiplex PCR, yet TCRdb's version contains in-frame clones alone and is incomplete. The sample gives around 360,000 clones, about 90% of which show up once; around 1.9% is in the top ten. Material for sequencing was PBMCs or T cells enriched from blood (not recorded which). These receptors were obtained from a middle-aged man in a cohort exposed to, infected with or recovered from COVID-19 (not recorded which).

This clone is a singleton in its sample. The chain joins TRBV19 to TRBJ1-6, with D unresolved. The CDR3 spans 12 residues. CDR1 is LNHDA and CDR2 is SQIVND in the germline V gene (reference sequence). V was shortened by 4 bases and J by 13 bases, with 11 bases between the two germline ends. The CDR3 is CASSTRFGPLHF. CDR3 bases: TGTGCCAGTAGTACGAGGTTTGGCCCCCTCCACTTT.

This clone was detected only once. The chain has TRBV5-1 and TRBJ2-1, with D possibly TRBD2 on 6 matching bases. The CDR3 spans 16 residues. Deletions cut 4 bases from V and 6 bases from J, with 20 bases between. Germline V gives CDR1 SGHRS, CDR2 YFSETQ. CDR3 sequence reads: CASSQSTGLGSNEQFF. DNA for the CDR3: TGCGCCAGCAGCCAATCAACAGGTCTCGGGAGCAATGAGCAGTTCTTC. Together with reference TRBV5-1 and TRBJ2-1, the CDR3 gives the full variable domain: KAGVTQTPRYLIKTRGQQVTLSCSPISGHRSVSWYQQTPGQGLQFLFEYFSETQRNKGNFPGRFSGRQFSNSRSEMNVSTLELGDSALYLCASSQSTGLGSNEQFFGPGTRLTVL.

The J gene is TRBJ1-5, the V gene TRBV7-9; D uncertain. The ends were cut back, 2 bases at V and 5 bases at J, with 7 bases in the middle. The CDR3 contains 13 residues. The germline V gene has CDR1 SEHNR and CDR2 FQNEAQ (reference sequence). The CDR3 spells CASSLMSDQPQHF. The CDR3 nucleotides read TGTGCCAGCAGCTTAATGAGTGATCAGCCCCAGCATTTT.

The chain links TRBV19 to TRBJ2-3, with 13 bases lining up with TRBD2. Per germline, CDR1 LNHDA and CDR2 SQIVND (reference sequence). There are 19 residues in the CDR3. V lost 4 bases and J lost 1; bases outside the gene matches: 11. The CDR3 protein is CASSTKTSGRRDGTDTQYF. In nucleotides, the CDR3 is TGTGCCAGTAGTACGAAGACTAGCGGGAGGAGGGATGGCACAGATACGCAGTATTTT.

The V call is TRBV7-9, the J call TRBJ2-1; D call uncertain. V was shortened by 5 bases and J by 5 bases, with 7 bases between the two germline ends. Germline values: CDR1 SEHNR, CDR2 FQNEAQ (reference sequence). This CDR3 contains 12 residues. The CDR3 sequence is CASSPQNNEQFF. The CDR3 coding sequence is TGTGCCAGCAGCCCCCAGAACAATGAGCAGTTCTTC. The full variable domain, its missing parts supplied by reference TRBV7-9 and TRBJ2-1, is DTGVSQNPRHKITKRGQNVTFRCDPISEHNRLYWYRQTLGQGPEFLTYFQNEAQLEKSRLLSDRFSAERPKGSFSTLEIQRTEQGDSAMYLCASSPQNNEQFFGPGTRLTVL.

The J gene is TRBJ2-1, the V gene TRBV29-1; TRBD2 matches 11 bases. Per germline, CDR1 SQVTM and CDR2 ANQGSEA. This CDR3 has 14 residues. Trimming removed 6 bases from V and 7 bases from J; junction bases left unmatched: 8. The CDR3 nucleotides read TGCAGCGTCTATAGCGGGAGGGCCAGAAATGAGCAGTTCTTC. Translation gives CSVYSGRARNEQFF.

The sample holds one count of this clone. V usage is TRBV18 and J usage is TRBJ2-7, with D maybe TRBD1 (6 bases). V lost 3 bases and J 6 bases, leaving 18 bases between the germline ends. Per the germline V gene, CDR1 is KGHSH and CDR2 is LQKENI. This CDR3 has 15 amino acids. The chain's CDR3 is CASSPAGQRRSEQYF. The CDR3 DNA reads as TGTGCCAGCTCACCGGCCGGACAGCGGCGTTCCGAGCAGTACTTC. The full variable domain, completed using reference TRBV18 and TRBJ2-7, is NAGVMQNPRHLVRRRGQEARLRCSPMKGHSHVYWYRQLPEEGLKFMVYLQKENIIDESGMPKERFSAEFPKEGPSILRIQQVVRGDSAAYFCASSPAGQRRSEQYFGPGTRLTVT.

This chain links TRBV28 with TRBJ1-2; D gene ambiguous. V gave up 4 bases and J gave up 4 bases, with 4 bases separating them. The length of the CDR3 is 11 residues. Germline assignment: CDR1 MDHEN and CDR2 SYDVKM. DNA of the CDR3: TGTGCCAGCAGTTGGAGCTATGGCTACACCTTC. It translates to CASSWSYGYTF.

CDR3 loop: CASSQGLAGGTQYF. The CDR3 nucleotides read TGTGCCAGCAGCCAAGGGCTAGCGGGAGGGACCCAGTACTTC. The V and J genes are TRBV3-1 (or the pseudogene TRBV3-2) and TRBJ2-5; 11 positions match TRBD2. The CDR3 loop spans 14 amino acids. V lost 1 base, J lost 7 bases, and 2 bases stayed unmatched. Germline loops: CDR1 LGHDT, CDR2 YNNKEL (reference sequence).

This clone has a single count. The chain is built from TRBV9 and TRBJ1-3; 8 nucleotides align to TRBD1. Per the germline V gene, CDR1 is SGDLS and CDR2 is YYNGEE. The CDR3 sequence is 15 residues long. The V gene end was trimmed by 3 bases and the J gene end by 7 bases; junction bases not matched to a gene: 9. CDR3 amino acids: CASSARTGRFNTIYF. The CDR3 region has the DNA TGTGCCAGCAGCGCCCGGACAGGGCGGTTCAACACCATATATTTT. The full variable domain, its missing parts supplied by reference TRBV9 and TRBJ1-3, is DSGVTQTPKHLITATGQRVTLRCSPRSGDLSVYWYQQSLDQGLQFLIQYYNGEERAKGNILERFSAQQFPDLHSELNLSSLELGDSALYFCASSARTGRFNTIYFGEGSWLTVV.

The chain has TRBV5-1 and TRBJ2-1; D is ambiguous. The germline gives CDR1 SGHRS, CDR2 YFSETQ. V was shortened by 3 bases and J by 9 bases, with 7 bases between the two germline ends. This CDR3 is 11 amino acids long. CDR3 sequence reads: CASSSLVEQFF. The CDR3 DNA is TGCGCCAGCAGCTCCCTCGTTGAGCAGTTCTTC.

The chain joins TRBV6-2 or TRBV6-3 to TRBJ1-1, with D possibly being TRBD1 (6 bases). The CDR3 runs to 14 residues. Germline V lookup: CDR1 MNHEY, CDR2 SVGEGT. V was shortened by 3 bases and J by 5 bases, with 13 bases between the two germline ends. DNA for the CDR3: TGTGCCAGCAGTTATTATGGGGGCCAGACTGAAGCTTTCTTT. Protein product: CASSYYGGQTEAFF.

The V gene is TRBV6-5, the J gene TRBJ2-7; 7 bases align to TRBD2. The CDR3 is 13 residues long. V lost 6 bases to trimming and J lost 6 bases; unmatched junction nucleotides: 8. The V gene's germline CDR1 is MNHEY and CDR2 SVGAGI. The CDR3 spells CASSPPGLLEQYF. CDR3 nucleotide sequence: TGTGCCAGCAGCCCCCCGGGACTACTCGAGCAGTACTTC.

V usage is TRBV20-1 and J usage is TRBJ2-2, with TRBD2 as a possible D gene (5 bases). The germline V gene encodes CDR1 DFQATT and CDR2 SNEGSKA (reference sequence). Between the trimmed V and J ends, which lost 3 bases and 1 base, there was a span of 9 bases. This CDR3 comprises 14 residues. CDR3 residues: CSASRSGNTGELFF. CDR3 nucleotides: TGCAGTGCTAGTCGCAGCGGGAACACCGGGGAGCTGTTTTTT.